A single sample gave rise to the 12 T cell receptor beta chains below, sequenced in a study of identifying expanded T cells in peripheral blood. Clones were sequenced by immunoSEQ multiplex PCR, and TCRdb holds only the in-frame ones, with some missing. The data contain 95,000 to 150,000 clones, approximately 84% of them singletons. Sequencing was performed on blood. These receptor sequences come from a person between 18 and 69 years old in good health.

The CDR3 loop is CASSLEGGGQGDYEQYF. DNA of the CDR3: TGTGCCAGCAGCCTTGAAGGAGGGGGGCAGGGCGACTACGAGCAGTACTTC. This chain links TRBV5-5 with TRBJ2-7; D is tentatively TRBD1 or TRBD2 (6 bases each). CDR1 is SGHKS, CDR2 YYEKEE, per germline (reference sequence). There are 17 residues in the CDR3. Deletions cut 4 bases from V and 3 bases from J, with 23 bases between. The full variable domain, in which reference TRBV5-5 and TRBJ2-7 provide the parts outside the CDR3, is DAGVTQSPTHLIKTRGQQVTLRCSPISGHKSVSWYQQVLGQGPQFIFQYYEKEERGRGNFPDRFSARQFPNYSSELNVNALLLGDSALYLCASSLEGGGQGDYEQYFGPGTRLTVT.

This chain links TRBV6-1 with TRBJ1-1, with D possibly matching TRBD1 (6 bases). This CDR3 comprises 15 residues. V dropped 6 bases and J dropped 2 bases, with 16 bases sitting between them. Germline values: CDR1 MNHNS, CDR2 SASEGT. The DNA of the CDR3 is TGTGCCAGCAGGGAGGGGGTGAAACAAAACACTGAAGCTTTCTTT. Its protein product is CASREGVKQNTEAFF.

A single count supports this clone. This rearrangement joins TRBV27 to TRBJ2-7; D possibly corresponds to TRBD1 (5 bases). The CDR3 contains 14 residues. The germline gives CDR1 MNHEY, CDR2 SMNVEV (reference sequence). The ends were cut back, 5 bases at V and 2 bases at J, with 13 bases in the middle. CDR3 coding DNA: TGTGCCAGCAGTCCAGCCGGCAGGGCCTACGAGCAGTACTTC. Its protein product is CASSPAGRAYEQYF.

The chain combines TRBV7-3 with TRBJ2-1; 9 positions agree with TRBD2. The CDR3 has 15 amino acids. Germline CDR1 and CDR2: SGHTA and FQGTGA. Trimming removed 3 bases from V and 3 bases from J; junction bases left unmatched: 3. CDR3 DNA: TGTGCCAGCAGCTTTAGCGGGGGAGACTACAATGAGCAGTTCTTC. It specifies CASSFSGGDYNEQFF. The whole variable domain, remainder taken from reference TRBV7-3 and TRBJ2-1, is GAGVSQTPSNKVTEKGKYVELRCDPISGHTALYWYRQSLGQGPEFLIYFQGTGAADDSGLPNDRFFAVRPEGSVSTLKIQRTERGDSAVYLCASSFSGGDYNEQFFGPGTRLTVL.

The chain employs TRBV4-3 and TRBJ2-7, with 8 bases lining up with TRBD1. The CDR3 is made up of 15 amino acids. Trimming took 4 bases from V and 5 from J; bases not matched to a gene: 10. Germline V gene data show CDR1 as LGHNA and CDR2 as YSLEER. Written as DNA, the CDR3 is TGCGCCAGCAGCCTTACCGGGACAGGAAGCGACGAGCAGTACTTC. Translating gives CASSLTGTGSDEQYF.

This chain connects TRBV6-5 to TRBJ2-1; D unclear. Trimming shortened V by 5 bases and J by 3 bases, and 2 bases separated the two germline ends. The CDR3 spans 11 residues. CDR1 is MNHEY, CDR2 SVGAGI, per germline. The CDR3 loop reads CASSNYNEQFF. The CDR3 bases are TGTGCCAGCAGTAACTACAATGAGCAGTTCTTC.

The table lists this clone with a few counts. J is TRBJ2-2 and V is TRBV7-3; D is unclear. This CDR3 has 14 residues. V was pared by 3 bases and J by 1 base, with 6 bases between. Per germline, CDR1 SGHTA and CDR2 FQGTGA. The CDR3 DNA follows: TGTGCCAGCAGCTTTGACGGGAACACCGGGGAGCTGTTTTTT. It translates to CASSFDGNTGELFF.

The rearrangement joins TRBV5-5 to TRBJ2-7; D is uncertain. Germline-derived CDR1 and CDR2 are SGHKS and YYEKEE (reference sequence). CDR3 length: 13 residues. Trimming removed 0 bases from V and 6 bases from J, with 10 bases in between. CDR3 sequence reads: CASSLGPHGEQYF. CDR3 coding DNA: TGTGCCAGCAGCTTGGGTCCTCACGGCGAGCAGTACTTC.

The rearrangement links TRBV18 to TRBJ2-6; the match to TRBD2 covers 7 bases. The CDR3 has 15 residues. Per the germline V gene, CDR1 is KGHSH and CDR2 is LQKENI. Trimming took 2 bases from V and 2 from J; bases not matched to a gene: 0. CDR3: CASSPAGAGANVLTF. CDR3 bases: TGTGCCAGCTCACCAGCGGGGGCTGGGGCCAACGTCCTGACTTTC.

The V gene is TRBV9, the J gene TRBJ2-2, with D uncertain. With 0 bases removed from V and 1 base from J, the gap between germline ends came to 7 bases. Germline V gives CDR1 SGDLS, CDR2 YYNGEE. This CDR3 region has 15 residues. CDR3 bases: TGTGCCAGCAGCGTAGTAGGGAAGAACACCGGGGAGCTGTTTTTT. This encodes CASSVVGKNTGELFF.

V is TRBV6-1 and J is TRBJ1-5; D may be TRBD1 (5 bases). This CDR3 has 17 residues. Per germline, CDR1 MNHNS and CDR2 SASEGT. The germline V and J ends were trimmed by 1 base and 6 bases, with 19 bases remaining between them. The CDR3 nucleotides are TGTGCCAGCAGTGAAGGATATAGGACAAAGGTGGTTCAGCCCCAGCATTTT. Its protein is CASSEGYRTKVVQPQHF.

The genes are TRBV4-1 and TRBJ1-5; weak D call: TRBD1 (6 bases). The CDR3 totals 18 residues. V dropped 1 base and J dropped 0 bases, with 16 bases sitting between them. Germline CDR1 reads MGHRA; CDR2 reads YSYEKL. The CDR3 DNA follows: TGCGCCAGCAGCCAAGCCCCCGGACAGAAATATAGCAATCAGCCCCAGCATTTT. Protein: CASSQAPGQKYSNQPQHF.